These 27 T cell receptor beta chains were sequenced from one sample in a study of T cell repertoires in cytomegalovirus infection. TCRdb redid the calling of the reads with MiXCR, one entry per CDR3 protein. Of some 220,000 distinct CDR3 sequences in the sample, approximately 13% were seen once. The sample taken for sequencing was PBMCs. These receptors all stem from a human donor in good health (CMV status not recorded). Some clones in this sample may be carry-over from other donors' samples.

The sample holds many counts of this clonotype. The chain uses TRBV7-9 and TRBJ2-2; TRBD1 matches 9 bases. With V trimmed by 6 bases and J by 6 bases, 8 bases remained unmatched. The germline V gene has CDR1 SEHNR and CDR2 FQNEAQ (reference sequence). This CDR3 contains 15 residues. The CDR3 DNA reads TGTGCCAGCAGTTCCATACAGGGGGCGGCCGGGGAGCTGTTTTTT. It specifies CASSSIQGAAGELFF.

The V gene is TRBV25-1, the J gene TRBJ2-5; unclear D gene. This CDR3 comprises 13 residues. The V gene lost 2 bases and the J gene lost 5 bases, with 9 bases spanning the gap. Germline values: CDR1 MGHDK, CDR2 SYGVNS. CDR3 nucleotide sequence: TGTGCCAGCAGTGAACCTGGATTGGAGACCCAGTACTTC. Protein sequence: CASSEPGLETQYF.

This clonotype was counted between two and nine times. The V gene is TRBV14, the J gene TRBJ2-1; D uncertain. V dropped 0 bases and J dropped 10 bases, with 10 bases sitting between them. The CDR3 loop spans 13 amino acids. Looked up from germline, CDR1 is SGHDN and CDR2 is FVKESK. The CDR3: CASSQDRVTEQFF. For the CDR3, the DNA is TGTGCCAGCAGCCAAGATAGGGTCACGGAGCAGTTCTTC. Full variable domain (outside the CDR3, taken from reference TRBV14 and TRBJ2-1): EAGVTQFPSHSVIEKGQTVTLRCDPISGHDNLYWYRRVMGKEIKFLLHFVKESKQDESGMPNNRFLAERTGGTYSTLKVQPAELEDSGVYFCASSQDRVTEQFFGPGTRLTVL.

This clonotype was recorded many times. This sequence joins TRBV7-8 and TRBJ2-2, with 8 bases lining up with TRBD1. CDR1 is SGHVS and CDR2 is FQNEAQ in the germline V gene. V gave up 1 base and J gave up 4 bases; unmatched junction bases: 8. The CDR3 has 17 residues. The CDR3: CASSLGSRGRGTGELFF. CDR3 DNA sequence: TGTGCCAGCAGCTTAGGTTCCAGGGGGCGCGGCACCGGGGAGCTGTTTTTT.

The chain carries TRBV25-1 and TRBJ1-5; D call uncertain. This CDR3 is 15 amino acids long. The germline V gene encodes CDR1 MGHDK and CDR2 SYGVNS. Trimming cost V 3 bases and J 6 bases, with 15 bases left between them. CDR3 in DNA: TGTGCCAGCAGTGACGGTAGAAAGGTTCTTCAGCCCCAGCATTTT. Its protein product is CASSDGRKVLQPQHF.

V is TRBV5-1 and J is TRBJ2-7; no firm D call. V was clipped by 4 bases and J by 6 bases, with 14 bases between them. Per germline, CDR1 SGHRS and CDR2 YFSETQ. The CDR3 is 13 amino acids. CDR3 sequence: CASSRTRFVEQYF. CDR3 nucleotides: TGCGCCAGCAGCCGTACCAGGTTCGTCGAGCAGTACTTC.

V is TRBV5-1 and J is TRBJ2-2; 7 bases line up with TRBD1. CDR3 length: 16 amino acids. Germline CDR1 reads SGHRS; CDR2 reads YFSETQ. V lost 0 bases and J lost 6; bases outside the gene matches: 8. The DNA for the CDR3 is TGCGCCAGCAGCTTGGCCGACAGGGCCCCGGCCGGGGAGCTGTTTTTT. This encodes CASSLADRAPAGELFF.

This clonotype was seen many times. This chain joins TRBV27 and TRBJ1-1, with D uncertain. The CDR3 is 15 amino acids. Trimming cost V 3 bases and J 1 base, with 12 bases left between them. CDR1 is MNHEY and CDR2 is SMNVEV in the germline V gene (reference sequence). The CDR3 region is CASSFLQAGNTEAFF. The DNA of the CDR3 is TGTGCCAGCAGTTTCCTCCAGGCGGGGAACACTGAAGCTTTCTTT.

This clonotype was recorded at least ten times. This chain connects TRBV6-2 or TRBV6-3 to TRBJ2-7; possible D gene TRBD2, 6 bases. Germline assignment: CDR1 MNHEY and CDR2 SVGEGT. The CDR3 runs to 18 residues. The ends were cut back, 5 bases at V and 3 bases at J, with 26 bases in the middle. The CDR3: CASSLYPPSSGLNYEQYF. The CDR3 DNA sequence: TGTGCCAGCAGTCTCTACCCCCCCTCATCCGGACTAAACTACGAGCAGTACTTC.

This clonotype has more than one count but fewer than ten. The CDR3 is CASRDGTYNSPLHF. CDR3 DNA sequence: TGTGCCAGCAGGGACGGTACCTATAATTCACCCCTCCACTTT. The chain combines TRBV7-2 with TRBJ1-6; no reliable D call. V dropped 6 bases and J dropped 2 bases, with 8 bases sitting between them. Germline loops: CDR1 SGHTA, CDR2 FQGNSA. This CDR3 has 14 amino acids.

This clonotype showed up many times. The chain uses TRBV14 and TRBJ2-7; D is undetermined. Trimming stripped 4 bases from V and 4 bases from J, with 14 bases between. This CDR3 contains 14 residues. CDR1 is SGHDN and CDR2 is FVKESK in the germline V gene. The CDR3 spells CASSLMEPGYEQYF. CDR3 sequence (DNA): TGTGCCAGCAGCCTGATGGAACCAGGATACGAGCAGTACTTC. Using reference TRBV14 and TRBJ2-7 for the parts outside the CDR3, the full variable domain is EAGVTQFPSHSVIEKGQTVTLRCDPISGHDNLYWYRRVMGKEIKFLLHFVKESKQDESGMPNNRFLAERTGGTYSTLKVQPAELEDSGVYFCASSLMEPGYEQYFGPGTRLTVT.

This clonotype came up once. This may stem from a read error, because a much larger clone lies one nucleotide away. This rearrangement joins TRBV10-3 to TRBJ2-3, with a tentative D call TRBD1 (5 bases). This CDR3 has 14 residues. The germline gives CDR1 ENHRY, CDR2 SYGVKD. CDR3 amino acids: CAISESVGADTEYF. The CDR3 region has the DNA TGTGCCATCAGTGAGTCGGTTGGGGCGGATACGGAGTATTTT.

In this sample, this clonotype turned up many times. The chain combines TRBV19 with TRBJ1-5; D is perhaps TRBD1 (6 bases). Germline V lookup: CDR1 LNHDA, CDR2 SQIVND (reference sequence). V lost 5 bases to trimming and J lost 4 bases, with 9 bases between them. The CDR3 loop spans 13 amino acids. This CDR3 reads CASSGQWNQPQHF. Written as DNA, the CDR3 is TGTGCCAGTAGTGGACAGTGGAATCAGCCCCAGCATTTT.

There are many counts of this clonotype. V is TRBV7-9 and J is TRBJ1-1, with D unresolved. V gave up 3 bases and J gave up 1 base, with 6 bases separating them. The CDR3 runs 13 residues. CDR1 is SEHNR, CDR2 FQNEAQ, per germline (reference sequence). The CDR3 nucleotides are TGTGCCAGCAGCTTCGCCCAGAACACTGAAGCTTTCTTT. This encodes CASSFAQNTEAFF.

This clonotype was recorded many times. DNA of the CDR3: TGTGCCAGCAGTCCCCCGGGACAGGGGAAGGTCGGCGCTTTCTTT. Amino acid sequence: CASSPPGQGKVGAFF. The chain couples TRBV28 to TRBJ1-1; 10 nucleotides match TRBD1. There are 15 residues in the CDR3. The junction had 14 bases not matched to a gene; V was cut back by 5 bases and J by 11 bases. Germline V lookup: CDR1 MDHEN, CDR2 SYDVKM.

This clonotype was picked up many times. The V gene is TRBV6-2 or TRBV6-3, the J gene TRBJ2-7; D might be TRBD1 (6 bases). The V gene lost 5 bases and the J gene lost 4 bases, with 15 bases spanning the gap. The length of the CDR3 is 14 residues. Germline loops: CDR1 MNHEY, CDR2 SVGEGT. The CDR3 protein is CASSVDSPPYEQYF. For the CDR3, the DNA is TGTGCCAGCAGTGTGGACAGTCCCCCTTACGAGCAGTACTTC.

This clonotype was seen many times. The rearrangement joins TRBV7-9 to TRBJ1-2, with no clear D. The ends were cut back, 2 bases at V and 4 bases at J, with 11 bases in the middle. The CDR3 is 14 residues long. Germline CDR1 is SEHNR and CDR2 is FQNEAQ (reference sequence). The CDR3 reads CASSLFPGGYGYTF. The CDR3 DNA is TGTGCCAGCAGCTTATTCCCCGGAGGCTATGGCTACACCTTC.

There are many counts of this clonotype. J is TRBJ2-1 and V is TRBV10-3; TRBD1 is a possible D gene (6 bases). The CDR3 length is 12 residues. The germline V and J ends were trimmed by 9 bases and 8 bases, with 14 bases remaining between them. Germline V gene data show CDR1 as ENHRY and CDR2 as SYGVKD. The DNA for the CDR3 is TGTGCCATTCGGACAGAGGGCGATGAGCAGTTCTTC. Translating gives CAIRTEGDEQFF.

This clonotype was detected many times. The V and J genes are TRBV5-6 and TRBJ1-1, with no clear D. In germline, CDR1 is SGHDT, CDR2 YYEEEE. V shed 4 bases and J shed 7 bases, with 14 bases lying between them. The CDR3 consists of 13 residues. The CDR3 loop reads CASSPDTDLEAFF. For the CDR3, the DNA is TGTGCCAGCAGCCCTGATACGGACCTTGAAGCTTTCTTT.

This clonotype was found a few times. The chain recombines TRBV5-6 with TRBJ1-5; TRBD1 might be the D (6 bases). V lost 5 bases and J 5 bases, leaving 23 bases between the germline ends. The CDR3 extends over 17 amino acids. From germline, CDR1 is SGHDT and CDR2 YYEEEE. CDR3 loop: CASSVWGRFGQDQPQHF. The CDR3, as DNA: TGTGCCAGCAGTGTGTGGGGGCGTTTTGGGCAGGATCAGCCCCAGCATTTT. The variable domain in full, with the rest retrieved from reference TRBV5-6 and TRBJ1-5, is DAGVTQSPTHLIKTRGQQVTLRCSPKSGHDTVSWYQQALGQGPQFIFQYYEEEERQRGNFPDRFSGHQFPNYSSELNVNALLLGDSALYLCASSVWGRFGQDQPQHFGDGTRLSIL.

The chain recombines TRBV19 with TRBJ2-2; 12 bases fit TRBD2. The CDR3 runs 16 residues. Germline CDR1 is LNHDA and CDR2 is SQIVND (reference sequence). V lost 7 bases and J lost 4; bases outside the gene matches: 7. The CDR3 coding sequence is TGTGCCAGTACCCGGGGACTAGCGGGTCTCACCGGGGAGCTGTTTTTT. This sequence encodes CASTRGLAGLTGELFF.

This clonotype was seen ten or more times. The chain is built from TRBV7-2 and TRBJ1-6; D is possibly TRBD1 (5 bases). Germline CDR1 SGHTA, CDR2 FQGNSA. V gave up 5 bases and J gave up 0 bases, with 14 bases separating them. The CDR3 is 17 residues long. CDR3 bases: TGTGCCAGCAGCATAGACAGTCCGAGCTCCTATAATTCACCCCTCCACTTT. Protein: CASSIDSPSSYNSPLHF.

This clonotype occurred many times. The genes are TRBV7-9 and TRBJ2-5; a possible D gene is TRBD1 (7 bases). Per germline, CDR1 SEHNR and CDR2 FQNEAQ (reference sequence). The CDR3 covers 17 residues. Trimming left V 3 bases short and J 2 bases short, with 19 bases between. The CDR3 DNA is TGTGCCAGCAGCTTGCAGGGGGGCCCAGGGTTACAAGAGACCCAGTACTTC. Its translation: CASSLQGGPGLQETQYF.

This clonotype was picked up many times. The chain employs TRBV7-9 and TRBJ1-5; the D gene is possibly TRBD1 (5 bases). The germline V gene encodes CDR1 SEHNR and CDR2 FQNEAQ (reference sequence). V was cut by 5 bases and J by 1 base, with 30 bases left in between. This CDR3 has 21 residues. CDR3 nucleotides: TGTGCCAGCAGCCCATGGAAAGAAGGGACGGCGCAGGAGAAGAGCAATCAGCCCCAGCATTTT. This gives the protein CASSPWKEGTAQEKSNQPQHF.

This clonotype was counted a few times. The V gene is TRBV6-2 or TRBV6-3, the J gene TRBJ2-7; D perhaps matches TRBD1 (5 bases). Looked up from germline, CDR1 is MNHEY and CDR2 is SVGEGT. The CDR3 is 12 residues long. V lost 6 bases to trimming and J lost 5 bases, with 11 bases between them. CDR3 sequence: CASRTEPHEQYF. In nucleotides, the CDR3 is TGTGCCAGCAGGACAGAACCACACGAGCAGTACTTC.

This sequence joins TRBV20-1 and TRBJ1-6; perhaps TRBD1 as D (5 bases). Germline values: CDR1 DFQATT, CDR2 SNEGSKA (reference sequence). V lost 6 bases to trimming and J lost 5 bases, with 11 bases between them. The CDR3 extends over 13 amino acids. CDR3 sequence: CSAMTDNNSPLHF. Here the CDR3 DNA reads TGCAGTGCCATGACAGATAATAATTCACCCCTCCACTTT.

This clonotype was seen a few times. The rearrangement joins TRBV2 to TRBJ2-5; D may be TRBD2 (5 bases). The CDR3 contains 13 residues. The V gene's germline CDR1 is SNHLY and CDR2 FYNNEI. V lost 7 bases and J 2 bases, leaving 11 bases between the germline ends. The CDR3 nucleotides are TGTGCCAGCACACGGACTCGACAAGAGACCCAGTACTTC. Encoded protein: CASTRTRQETQYF.